This T cell receptor (beta chain) was sequenced in a study of CD8+CD57+ T cells in acquired aplastic anemia. CDR3 size: 15 residues. The V gene's germline CDR1 is SEHNR and CDR2 FQNEAQ (reference sequence). V shed 4 bases and J shed 0 bases, with 7 bases lying between them. This clonotype was seen repeatedly, ten times or more. The use of genomic DNA as template underpinned the TCR beta VDJ and CDR3 profiling. TCRdb re-called the reads with MiXCR, one entry per CDR3 protein. The data hold some 130,000 distinct CDR3 sequences, with 48% observed a single time. The clonotype originates from a human donor in good health, serving as a control. This chain uses TRBV7-9 with TRBJ2-6; D is unresolved. The specimen sequenced was sorted CD4+, CD8+, or CD8+CD57+ T cells (not recorded which) from PBMCs. The DNA of the CDR3 is TGTGCCAGCAGCTCTTATAGCTCTGGGGCCAACGTCCTGACTTTC. The encoded protein is CASSSYSSGANVLTF.